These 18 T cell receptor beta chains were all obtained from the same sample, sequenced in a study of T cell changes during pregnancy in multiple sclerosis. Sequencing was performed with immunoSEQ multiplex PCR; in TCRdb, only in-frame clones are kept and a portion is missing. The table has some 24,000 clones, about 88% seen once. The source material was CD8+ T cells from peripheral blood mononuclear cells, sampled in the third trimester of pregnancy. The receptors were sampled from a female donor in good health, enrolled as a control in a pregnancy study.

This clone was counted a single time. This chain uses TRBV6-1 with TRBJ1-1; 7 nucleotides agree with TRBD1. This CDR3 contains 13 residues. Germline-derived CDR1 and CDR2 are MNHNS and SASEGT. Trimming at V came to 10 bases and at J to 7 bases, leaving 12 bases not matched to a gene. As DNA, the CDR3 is TGTGCCATCCTGAGAGAGGGGGCTGTTGAAGCTTTCTTT. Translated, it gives CAILREGAVEAFF.

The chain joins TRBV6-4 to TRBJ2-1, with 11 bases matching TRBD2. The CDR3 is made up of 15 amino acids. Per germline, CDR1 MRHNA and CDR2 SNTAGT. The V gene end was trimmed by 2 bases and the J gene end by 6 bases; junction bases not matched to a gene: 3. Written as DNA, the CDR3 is TGTGCCAGCAGTGACGATAGCGGGGGGGGCAATGAGCAGTTCTTC. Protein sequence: CASSDDSGGGNEQFF.

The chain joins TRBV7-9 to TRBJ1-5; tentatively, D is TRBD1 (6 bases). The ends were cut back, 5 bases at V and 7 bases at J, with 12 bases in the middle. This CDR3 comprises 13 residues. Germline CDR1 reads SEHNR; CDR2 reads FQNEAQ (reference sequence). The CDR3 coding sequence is TGTGCCAGCAGCGAACAGGGCCGACAGCCCCAGCATTTT. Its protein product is CASSEQGRQPQHF. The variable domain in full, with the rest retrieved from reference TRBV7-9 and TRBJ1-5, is DTGVSQNPRHKITKRGQNVTFRCDPISEHNRLYWYRQTLGQGPEFLTYFQNEAQLEKSRLLSDRFSAERPKGSFSTLEIQRTEQGDSAMYLCASSEQGRQPQHFGDGTRLSIL.

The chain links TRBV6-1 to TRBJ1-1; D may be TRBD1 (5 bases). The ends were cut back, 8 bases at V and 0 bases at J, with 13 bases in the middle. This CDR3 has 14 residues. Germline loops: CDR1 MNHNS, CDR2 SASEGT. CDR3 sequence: CASYEAGLNTEAFF. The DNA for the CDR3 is TGTGCCAGCTACGAAGCAGGGCTGAACACTGAAGCTTTCTTT.

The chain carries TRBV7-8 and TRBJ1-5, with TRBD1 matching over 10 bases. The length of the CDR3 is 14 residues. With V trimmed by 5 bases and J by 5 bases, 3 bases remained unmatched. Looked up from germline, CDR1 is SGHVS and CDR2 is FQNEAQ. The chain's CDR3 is CASSPGTGDQPQHF. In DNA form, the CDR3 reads TGTGCCAGCAGCCCGGGGACAGGGGATCAGCCCCAGCATTTT.

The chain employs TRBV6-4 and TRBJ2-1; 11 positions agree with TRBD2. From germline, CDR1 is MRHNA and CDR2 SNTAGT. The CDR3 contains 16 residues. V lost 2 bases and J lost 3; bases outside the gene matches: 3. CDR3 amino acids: CASSDGLAGDYNEQFF. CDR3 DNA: TGTGCCAGCAGTGACGGACTAGCGGGCGACTACAATGAGCAGTTCTTC.

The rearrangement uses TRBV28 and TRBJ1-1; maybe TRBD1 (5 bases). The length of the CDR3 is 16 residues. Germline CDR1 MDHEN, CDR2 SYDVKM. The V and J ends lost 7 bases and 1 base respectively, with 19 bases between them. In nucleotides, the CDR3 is TGTGCCAGCACCCTGGGGGGGACCTGGGCGAACACTGAAGCTTTCTTT. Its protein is CASTLGGTWANTEAFF.

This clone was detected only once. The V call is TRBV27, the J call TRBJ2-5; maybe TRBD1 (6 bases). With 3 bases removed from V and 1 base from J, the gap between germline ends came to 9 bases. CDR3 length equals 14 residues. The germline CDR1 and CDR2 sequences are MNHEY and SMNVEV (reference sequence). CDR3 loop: CASSFQGSQETQYF. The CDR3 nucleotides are TGTGCCAGCAGTTTCCAGGGGTCCCAAGAGACCCAGTACTTC.

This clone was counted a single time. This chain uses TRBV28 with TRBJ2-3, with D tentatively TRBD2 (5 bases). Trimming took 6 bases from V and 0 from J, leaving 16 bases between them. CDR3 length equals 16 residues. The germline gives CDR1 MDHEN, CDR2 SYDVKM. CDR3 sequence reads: CASSAPRAGSTDTQYF. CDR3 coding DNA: TGTGCCAGCAGCGCGCCTCGGGCGGGTAGCACAGATACGCAGTATTTT.

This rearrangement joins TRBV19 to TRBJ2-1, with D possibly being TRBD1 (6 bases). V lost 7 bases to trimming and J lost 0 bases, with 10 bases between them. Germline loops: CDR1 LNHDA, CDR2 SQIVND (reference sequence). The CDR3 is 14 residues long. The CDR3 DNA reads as TGTGCCAGTACCGACAGGAGCTCCTACAATGAGCAGTTCTTC. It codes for CASTDRSSYNEQFF.

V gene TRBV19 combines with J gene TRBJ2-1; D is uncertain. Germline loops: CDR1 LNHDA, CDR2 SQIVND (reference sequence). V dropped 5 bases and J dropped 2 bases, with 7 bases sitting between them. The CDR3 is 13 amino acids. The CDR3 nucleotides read TGTGCCAGTAGTTCAGACACCTACAATGAGCAGTTCTTC. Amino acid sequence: CASSSDTYNEQFF.

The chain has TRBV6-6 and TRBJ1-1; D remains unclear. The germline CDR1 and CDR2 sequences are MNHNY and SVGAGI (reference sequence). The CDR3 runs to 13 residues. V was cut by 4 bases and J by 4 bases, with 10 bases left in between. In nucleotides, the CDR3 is TGTGCCAGCAGTTCGTTGCAGGCCACTGAAGCTTTCTTT. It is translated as CASSSLQATEAFF.

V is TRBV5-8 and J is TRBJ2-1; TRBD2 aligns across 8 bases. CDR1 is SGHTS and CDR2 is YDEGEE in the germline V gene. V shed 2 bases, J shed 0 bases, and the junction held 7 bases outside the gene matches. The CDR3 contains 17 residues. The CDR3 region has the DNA TGTGCCAGCAGCTTCTGGTCAGCGGGGGACTCCTACAATGAGCAGTTCTTC. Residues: CASSFWSAGDSYNEQFF. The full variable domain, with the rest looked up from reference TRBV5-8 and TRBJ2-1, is EAGVTQSPTHLIKTRGQQATLRCSPISGHTSVYWYQQALGLGLQFLLWYDEGEERNRGNFPPRFSGRQFPNYSSELNVNALELEDSALYLCASSFWSAGDSYNEQFFGPGTRLTVL.

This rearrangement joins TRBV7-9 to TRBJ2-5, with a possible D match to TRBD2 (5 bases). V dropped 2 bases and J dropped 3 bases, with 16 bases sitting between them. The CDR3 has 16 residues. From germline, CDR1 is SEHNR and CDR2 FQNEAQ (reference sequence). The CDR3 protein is CASSLSHYEGEETQYF. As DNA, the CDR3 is TGTGCCAGCAGCTTAAGTCACTACGAGGGAGAAGAGACCCAGTACTTC.

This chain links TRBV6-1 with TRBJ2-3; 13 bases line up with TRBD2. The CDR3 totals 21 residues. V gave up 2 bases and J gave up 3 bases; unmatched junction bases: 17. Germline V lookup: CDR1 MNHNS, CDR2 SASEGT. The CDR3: CASSEPSPGFPGLAGTDTQYF. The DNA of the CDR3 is TGTGCCAGCAGTGAACCATCTCCGGGGTTCCCGGGACTAGCGGGAACAGATACGCAGTATTTT.

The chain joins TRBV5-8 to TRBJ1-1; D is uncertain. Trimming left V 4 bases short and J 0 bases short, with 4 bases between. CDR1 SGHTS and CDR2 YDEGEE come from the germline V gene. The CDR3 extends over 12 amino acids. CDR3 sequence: CASSIMNTEAFF. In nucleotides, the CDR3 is TGTGCCAGCAGCATAATGAACACTGAAGCTTTCTTT.

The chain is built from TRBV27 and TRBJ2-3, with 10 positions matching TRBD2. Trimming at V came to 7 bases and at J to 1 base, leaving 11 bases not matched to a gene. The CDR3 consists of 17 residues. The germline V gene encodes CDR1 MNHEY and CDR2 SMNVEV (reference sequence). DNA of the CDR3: TGTGCCAGCATACCAGCGGGAGGGCCTGGGGGCACAGATACGCAGTATTTT. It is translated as CASIPAGGPGGTDTQYF.

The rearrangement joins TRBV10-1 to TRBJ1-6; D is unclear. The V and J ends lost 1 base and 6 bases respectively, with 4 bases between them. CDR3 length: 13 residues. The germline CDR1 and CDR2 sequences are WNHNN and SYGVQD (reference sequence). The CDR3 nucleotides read TGCGCCAGCAGTGAGTTAATTAATTCACCCCTCCACTTT. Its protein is CASSELINSPLHF.